This T cell receptor (beta chain) came from a study of somatic mutations in cytotoxic T cells in rheumatoid arthritis (dated by TCRdb to 2016 to 2017). Looking at the study overall: Some T-cell populations stained with V beta antibodies were sorted by flow on a FACSAria II or Sony SH800 to nearly 100% purity, with sorted V beta1+ cells additionally subjected to TCRB sequencing. To characterize clonality, the study used TCRB deep sequencing while asking whether somatic mutations are carried by expanded CD8+ T-cell clones in newly diagnosed, untreated rheumatoid arthritis. TCRB deep sequencing covered 65 to 80 patients with rheumatoid arthritis along with 15 to 20 healthy controls. Median age was essentially the same in the patient group and the control group.

Comment on this clone: The antigen this receptor binds is unknown. No much larger clonotype is one base removed from it; base qualities were not supplied.

V was cut back by 5 bases and J by 2 bases, leaving a gap of 10 bases between them. Measured from the cysteine to the phenylalanine, the CDR3 is 14 residues long. Left in the record is the CDR3 DNA by itself, 42 bases read in frame from the first base. Taken from the germline V gene, the CDR1 and CDR2 loops are MNHEY and SVGAGI. Buffy coats from some 21 blood donors served as healthy controls, a group that was approximately 58% female with a median age of about 60 years (range roughly 21-70). On an AutoMACS, CD4+ and CD8+ cells were isolated via positive magnetic bead selection, and their purity was verified by flow cytometry. Peripheral blood mononuclear cells were isolated by Ficoll-Paque PLUS density gradient separation. DNA from CD4-enriched, CD8-enriched or PBMC samples was extracted using Nucleospin Tissue or Tissue XS kits and then quantified on a Qubit 2.0 fluorometer. The research as a whole found: In about an eighth of the roughly 65 patients, more than 20% of CD8+ cells belonged to the largest CD8+ clone, while several identical CD8+ TCRB sequences were shared between blood and synovial fluid. The slight underrepresentation of TRBV07 in patients was not corrected for multiple comparisons. The expanded CD8+ clones had unknown antigen targets, and not appearing in virus-specific databases did not rule out that they were virus-specific. There was no significant difference in CD8+ T-cell clonality between rheumatoid arthritis patients and age-matched healthy controls. Healthy controls showed no age-related increase in CD8+ clonality, whereas patients did (Spearman r ~ 0.49).

Genomic DNA underwent TCRB CDR3 sequencing using the immunoSEQ assay. Under the source paper's analysis protocol: Analyses were restricted to productive TCRB rearrangements. Defining a clone by its unique TCRB CDR3 sequence, the study calculated clonality as a productive clonality index derived from Shannon entropy. Repertoire overlap between two samples was calculated from the template counts of each clone relative to total templates per sample. Flow cytometry-measured V-gene usage correlated with V-gene usage from TCRB sequencing, with a Spearman r of around 0.6. TCRdb took this table from immuneACCESS and kept in-frame rearrangements with V and J called. Such tables lack part of the clones; where checked against another copy, unresolved V genes explain under half of the gap, and the rest is unexplained. For V, J and clone size, that table is used; D and trimming come from the DNA. The table for this sample lists about 33,000 clones; approximately 80% of them were counted only once. The top ten hold roughly 3.4% of the sample.

The source material was CD8+ T cells sorted from blood. This clonotype was obtained from a man in his forties or fifties in good health. The chain uses TRBV6-5 and TRBJ1-3; the D segment could be TRBD1, given 6 matching bases. The CDR3 protein is CASSTGNPGNTIYF. The nucleotide sequence reads as follows: TGTGCCAGCAGTACAGGGAACCCTGGAAACACCATATATTTT.